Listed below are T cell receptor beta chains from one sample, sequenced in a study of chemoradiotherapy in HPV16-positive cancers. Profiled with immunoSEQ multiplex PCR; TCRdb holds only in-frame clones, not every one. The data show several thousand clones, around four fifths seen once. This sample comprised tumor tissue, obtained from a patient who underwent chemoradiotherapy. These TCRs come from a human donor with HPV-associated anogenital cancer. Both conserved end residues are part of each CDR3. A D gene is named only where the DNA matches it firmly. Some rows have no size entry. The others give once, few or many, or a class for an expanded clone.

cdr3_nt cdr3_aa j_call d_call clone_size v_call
TGTGCCAGCAGTGCAGATTACACCGGGGAGCTGTTTTTT CASSADYTGELFF TRBJ2-2 - few TRBV6-1
TGCAGCGTACCCAGACCCGGGGCCAACGTCCTGACTTTC CSVPRPGANVLTF TRBJ2-6 - - TRBV29-1
TGTGCCAGTAGTATTGCCAGTATCGGAACCGGGGAGCTGTTTTTT CASSIASIGTGELFF TRBJ2-2 - - TRBV19
TGTGCCTGGAACCCTAGGGATTCGGCTAAGCAGTACTTC CAWNPRDSAKQYF TRBJ2-7 - - TRBV30
TGCGCCAGCAGCACACGGGACAGGGGGACTGAAGCTTTCTTT CASSTRDRGTEAFF TRBJ1-1 TRBD1 - TRBV5-1
TGTGCCAGCAGCGTTACCGCGGGGCCCCACGAGCAGTACTTC CASSVTAGPHEQYF TRBJ2-7 - - TRBV11-2
TGTGCCAGCAGTTTATCGGCAAGGGGGCTTAATTCACCCCTCCACTTT CASSLSARGLNSPLHF TRBJ1-6 TRBD1 - TRBV27
TGTGCCAGCAGTGCCTTCTGGGAGAACACTGAAGCTTTCTTT CASSAFWENTEAFF TRBJ1-1 - - TRBV6-6
TGTGCCAGCAGTTACGAGGCGGACACCATATATTTT CASSYEADTIYF TRBJ1-3 - - TRBV6-6
TGTGCCAGCAGCTCAGGGCAAGATACGCAGTATTTT CASSSGQDTQYF TRBJ2-3 - - TRBV11-2
TGTGCCAGCAGTCTAGCGGGGGGGTTCAATGAGCAGTTCTTC CASSLAGGFNEQFF TRBJ2-1 TRBD2 - TRBV6-5
TGTGCCAGCAGTGAAGGGGGACTAGACTGGCCCTGGGATGAGCAGTTCTTC CASSEGGLDWPWDEQFF TRBJ2-1 TRBD2 - TRBV2
TGCAGCGTGCGACAGGGCAATTCACCCCTCCACTTT CSVRQGNSPLHF TRBJ1-6 TRBD1 - TRBV29-1
TGTGCCAGCAGTCCTGGATCGGGCGGGACCCTGGACCACGAGCAGTACTTC CASSPGSGGTLDHEQYF TRBJ2-7 - - TRBV5-4
TGCGCCAGCAGCCAAGATCTAGAAACAGGACGATACACCGGGGAGCTGTTTTTT CASSQDLETGRYTGELFF TRBJ2-2 - - TRBV4-1
TGTGCCAGCAGCTTAGTGGCTCTCGCCGGGGTGGGCACAGATACGCAGTATTTT CASSLVALAGVGTDTQYF TRBJ2-3 - - TRBV7-2
TGCAGTGCCAGAGTTGAGGGGGAGCTGTTTTTT CSARVEGELFF TRBJ2-2 - - TRBV20-1
TGTGCCAGCAGGACCGGGGGACTAGCGAACACCGGGGAGCTGTTTTTT CASRTGGLANTGELFF TRBJ2-2 TRBD2 - TRBV2
TGTGCCAGCAGTGAATCTAGCGGGAGAATGGGAGATACGCAGTATTTT CASSESSGRMGDTQYF TRBJ2-3 TRBD2 - TRBV25-1
TGCGCCAGCAGCTTGAAGGGACTAGCGGGAGGCAGGGAGACCCAGTACTTC CASSLKGLAGGRETQYF TRBJ2-5 TRBD2 - TRBV5-1